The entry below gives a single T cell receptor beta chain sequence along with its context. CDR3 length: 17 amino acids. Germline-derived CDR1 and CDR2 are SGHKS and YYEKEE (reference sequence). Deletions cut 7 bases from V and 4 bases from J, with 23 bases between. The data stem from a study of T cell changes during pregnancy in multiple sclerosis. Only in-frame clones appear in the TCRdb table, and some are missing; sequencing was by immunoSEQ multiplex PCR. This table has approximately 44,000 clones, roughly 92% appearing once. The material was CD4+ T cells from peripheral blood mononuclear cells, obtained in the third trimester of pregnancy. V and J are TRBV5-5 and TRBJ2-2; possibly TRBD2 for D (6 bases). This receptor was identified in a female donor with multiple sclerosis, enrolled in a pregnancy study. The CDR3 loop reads CASARSLLADRTGELFF. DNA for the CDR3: TGTGCCAGCGCCCGTTCCCTTTTAGCGGACCGCACCGGGGAGCTGTTTTTT.